This T cell receptor beta chain is drawn from a study of glioma-infiltrating T cells after dendritic cell vaccination. Study in general: Between about 2002 and 2013, patients got autologous tumor lysate-pulsed dendritic cell vaccines.

Blood PBMC samples: pre-vaccination, two weeks post third vaccination, and at tumor progression. The method was immunoSEQ multiplex PCR; TCRdb's version includes in-frame clones alone and lacks a portion of them. The sample shows 95,000 to 110,000 clones, roughly 79% of them seen only once. Whole-study results and caveats: Higher TCR clonality did not directly relate to longer survival.

A remark on this clone: Its antigen is unidentified.

Germline V gives CDR1 SGDLS, CDR2 YYNGEE. V gave up 7 bases and J gave up 6 bases; unmatched junction bases: 7. The CDR3 covers 13 residues. The sequence was collected from a human donor with glioblastoma. Specimen: blood, collected before dendritic cell vaccination. The chain has TRBV9 and TRBJ1-2; 9 nucleotides match TRBD1. CDR3 bases: TGTGCCAGCGGAGAAGACAGGGGGAATGGCTACACCTTC. It is translated as CASGEDRGNGYTF.